This TCR beta chain was obtained from a study of cytomegalovirus exposure and HLA in healthy donors. Study details: A previous analysis identified around 120 million unique TCR beta sequences derived from 180 million or so T cells. There were 350 to 400 genotyped donors. Of these, 81% fell in the genetic ancestry cluster associated with self-reported Caucasian donors.

The study's findings and limits: Immune exposure information available was restricted to CMV serostatus. Cytomegalovirus association was listed for about 170 TCR beta chains.

This clone has a single count. What it recognizes is unknown. PCR employed 60 Vbeta and 13 Jbeta primers. The protocol was immunoSEQ multiplex PCR, while the TCRdb copy is restricted to in-frame clones and leaves out a portion. The table shows 310,000 or so clones, with around nine tenths occurring only once. CDR3 size: 14 residues. The V end was cut by 7 bases, the J end by 3 bases, with 16 bases between. CDR1 is SGHDT, CDR2 YYEEEE, per germline. This chain uses TRBV5-6 with TRBJ1-2, with D possibly being TRBD1 (5 bases). This TCR was recovered from a woman between 18 and 29 years old in good health and CMV-seronegative. The specimen was PBMCs. In DNA form, the CDR3 reads TGTGCCAGCCGGACACCTCAGAAGGACTATGGCTACACCTTC. It codes for CASRTPQKDYGYTF.